This TCR beta chain came from a study of T-cell reconstitution after alpha-beta-depleted transplantation in children. The study's findings and limits: One year after transplant, T-cell counts and diversity came mostly from newly produced T cells.

The V gene lost 3 bases and the J gene lost 0 bases, with 11 bases spanning the gap. CDR3 length: 15 amino acids. Germline lookup yields CDR1 MNHEY and CDR2 SMNVEV (reference sequence). As to this clonotype: The antigen is unknown.

Preparation of the TCRbeta library used unique molecular identifiers. TCRdb itself ran the PCR reads through MiXCR, one entry per CDR3 protein. The table lists more than 400,000 distinct CDR3 sequences, about an eighth of them singletons. The sample in question was PBMCs, mostly from graft donor cells, obtained 180 days after TCRalphabeta/CD19-depleted stem cell transplant. The V and J genes are TRBV27 and TRBJ1-1; D perhaps matches TRBD1 (5 bases). This receptor was taken from a female patient between 2 and 15 years old who had a stem cell transplant for aplastic anemia, so the T cells may come from the graft donor. The CDR3 region is CASSLRRQLNTEAFF. DNA of the CDR3: TGTGCCAGCAGTTTGCGCCGACAGCTGAACACTGAAGCTTTCTTT.